Given below is one T cell receptor (beta chain) in context. This entry is derived from a study of T cell responses to AZD1222 COVID-19 vaccine. Whole-study context: Second-dose intervals near 4 or 12 weeks were combined.

Clones were sequenced by immunoSEQ multiplex PCR, and TCRdb holds only the in-frame ones, with some missing. The sample lists some 120,000 clones; around 94% were seen once. Sequencing used peripheral blood, obtained on day 0 of AZD1222 vaccination. This TCR derives from an adult in good health.

CDR3: CASSLKLRQGETQYF. The CDR3 coding sequence is TGTGCCAGCAGCTTAAAGCTGAGGCAGGGTGAGACCCAGTACTTC. The chain combines TRBV7-9 with TRBJ2-5; a weak D match, TRBD1 (5 bases). The CDR3 totals 15 residues. Germline CDR1 is SEHNR and CDR2 is FQNEAQ (reference sequence). Trimming removed 2 bases at V and 5 bases at J, with 15 bases between.